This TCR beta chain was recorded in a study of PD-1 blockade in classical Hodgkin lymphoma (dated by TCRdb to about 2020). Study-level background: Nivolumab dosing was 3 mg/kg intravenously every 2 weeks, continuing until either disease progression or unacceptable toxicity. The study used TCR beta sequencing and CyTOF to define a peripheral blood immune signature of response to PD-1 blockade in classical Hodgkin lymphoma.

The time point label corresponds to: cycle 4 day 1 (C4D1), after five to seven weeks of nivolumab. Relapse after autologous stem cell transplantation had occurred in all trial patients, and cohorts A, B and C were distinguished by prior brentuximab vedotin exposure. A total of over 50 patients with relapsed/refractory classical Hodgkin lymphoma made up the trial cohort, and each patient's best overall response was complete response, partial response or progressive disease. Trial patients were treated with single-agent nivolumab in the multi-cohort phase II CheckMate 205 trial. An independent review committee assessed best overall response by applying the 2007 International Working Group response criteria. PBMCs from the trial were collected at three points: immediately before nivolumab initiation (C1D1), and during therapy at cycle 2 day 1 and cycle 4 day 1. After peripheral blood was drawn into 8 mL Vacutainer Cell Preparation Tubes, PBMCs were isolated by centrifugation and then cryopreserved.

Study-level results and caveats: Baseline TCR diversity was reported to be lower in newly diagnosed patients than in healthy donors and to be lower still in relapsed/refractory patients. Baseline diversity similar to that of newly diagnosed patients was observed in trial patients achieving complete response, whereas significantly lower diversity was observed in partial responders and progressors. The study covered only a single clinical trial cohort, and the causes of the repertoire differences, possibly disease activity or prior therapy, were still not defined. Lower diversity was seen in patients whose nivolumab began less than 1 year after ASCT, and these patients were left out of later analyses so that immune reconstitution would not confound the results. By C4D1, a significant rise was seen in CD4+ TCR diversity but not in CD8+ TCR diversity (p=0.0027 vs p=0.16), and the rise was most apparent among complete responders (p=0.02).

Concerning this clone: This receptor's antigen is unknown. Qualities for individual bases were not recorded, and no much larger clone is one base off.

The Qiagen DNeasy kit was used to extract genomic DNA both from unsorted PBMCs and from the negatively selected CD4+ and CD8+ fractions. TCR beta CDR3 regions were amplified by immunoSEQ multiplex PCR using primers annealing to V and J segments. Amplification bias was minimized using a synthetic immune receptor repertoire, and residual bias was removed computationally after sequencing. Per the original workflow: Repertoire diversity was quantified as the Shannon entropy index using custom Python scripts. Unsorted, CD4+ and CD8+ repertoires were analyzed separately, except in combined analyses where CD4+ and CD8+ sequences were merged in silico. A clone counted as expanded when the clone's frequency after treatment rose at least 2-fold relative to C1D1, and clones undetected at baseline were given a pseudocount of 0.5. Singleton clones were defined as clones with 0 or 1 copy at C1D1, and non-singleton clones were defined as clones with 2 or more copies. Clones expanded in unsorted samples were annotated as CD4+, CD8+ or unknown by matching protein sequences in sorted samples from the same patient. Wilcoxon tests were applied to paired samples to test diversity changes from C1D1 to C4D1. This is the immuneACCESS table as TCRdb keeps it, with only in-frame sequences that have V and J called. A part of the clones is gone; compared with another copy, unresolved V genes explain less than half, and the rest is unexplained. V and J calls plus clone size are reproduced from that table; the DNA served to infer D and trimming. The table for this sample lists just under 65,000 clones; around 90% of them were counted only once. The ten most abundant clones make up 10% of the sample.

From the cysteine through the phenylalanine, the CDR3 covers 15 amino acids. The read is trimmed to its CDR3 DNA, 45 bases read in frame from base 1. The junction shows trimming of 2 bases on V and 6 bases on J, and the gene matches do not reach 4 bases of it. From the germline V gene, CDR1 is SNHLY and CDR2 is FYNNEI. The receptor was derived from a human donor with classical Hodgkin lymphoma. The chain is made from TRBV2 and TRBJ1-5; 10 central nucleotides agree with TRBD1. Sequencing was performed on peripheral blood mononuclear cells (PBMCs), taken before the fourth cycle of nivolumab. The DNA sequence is TGTGCCAGCAGTGAAAGGACAGGGGGTACTCAGCCCCAGCATTTT. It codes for CASSERTGGTQPQHF.